Each of the 26 T cell receptor beta chains below was sequenced from the same sample in a study of T cell responses to AZD1222 COVID-19 vaccine. Some clones are missing from TCRdb's copy, which holds only in-frame ones; the method was immunoSEQ multiplex PCR. The sample consists of 15,000 to 20,000 clones, around 81% of them appearing once. The material was peripheral blood, obtained 28 days after the second AZD1222 dose. The receptors here all came from an adult who received the AZD1222 COVID-19 vaccine.

This clone occurred a few times. The chain combines TRBV30 with TRBJ2-7; 14 positions agree with TRBD2. This CDR3 is 15 amino acids long. Germline assignment: CDR1 GTSNPN and CDR2 SVGIG (reference sequence). J gave up 1 base and V 3 bases, and 2 bases lay outside the gene matches. The CDR3 is CAWRTSGRGSYEQYF. DNA for the CDR3: TGTGCCTGGAGGACTAGCGGGAGGGGATCCTACGAGCAGTACTTC.

The J gene is TRBJ1-1, the V gene TRBV6-1; D is unresolved. This CDR3 spans 14 amino acids. Germline V gene lookup returns CDR1 MNHNS and CDR2 SASEGT. Trimming took off 2 bases at V and 3 bases at J, with 10 bases between the two ends. The CDR3 reads CASSESDGHTEAFF. CDR3 bases: TGTGCCAGCAGTGAATCCGACGGCCACACTGAAGCTTTCTTT.

The V and J genes are TRBV7-2 and TRBJ2-1; no reliable D call. The CDR3 loop spans 14 amino acids. CDR1 is SGHTA and CDR2 is FQGNSA in the germline V gene. V lost 1 base and J 2 bases, leaving 6 bases between the germline ends. CDR3 amino acids: CASSLVSPYNEQFF. The CDR3 DNA sequence: TGTGCCAGCAGCTTAGTTTCTCCCTACAATGAGCAGTTCTTC.

This clone is a singleton in its sample. The chain uses TRBV6-1 and TRBJ2-7; tentative D call: TRBD1 (6 bases). Trimming shortened V by 3 bases and J by 5 bases, and 17 bases separated the two germline ends. The germline V gene has CDR1 MNHNS and CDR2 SASEGT. The CDR3 runs 15 residues. As DNA, the CDR3 is TGTGCCAGCAGTGAGTCCTCGACAGGATTCGACGAGCAGTACTTC. This encodes CASSESSTGFDEQYF.

The V gene is TRBV2, the J gene TRBJ2-7; TRBD1 matches 12 bases. Germline CDR1 is SNHLY and CDR2 is FYNNEI. J lost 7 bases, V lost 6 bases, and 7 bases had no gene match. This CDR3 comprises 14 residues. CDR3 DNA: TGTGCCAGCAGCGGGACAGGGGGCTGGGGGGAGCAGTACTTC. Protein product: CASSGTGGWGEQYF.

J is TRBJ2-5 and V is TRBV25-1; D is ambiguous. The germline V and J ends were trimmed by 4 bases and 0 bases, with 12 bases remaining between them. This CDR3 region has 15 residues. The germline V gene has CDR1 MGHDK and CDR2 SYGVNS. The DNA of the CDR3 is TGTGCCAGCAGTGGAATGACTCAGTACCAAGAGACCCAGTACTTC. Translation gives CASSGMTQYQETQYF.

The CDR3 loop is CASNSWPDQPQHF. In nucleotides, the CDR3 is TGTGCCAGCAACAGCTGGCCGGATCAGCCCCAGCATTTT. The chain combines TRBV28 with TRBJ1-5; no definite D call. The germline V gene has CDR1 MDHEN and CDR2 SYDVKM. With 7 bases removed from V and 5 bases from J, the gap between germline ends came to 12 bases. The CDR3 has 13 residues.

CDR3 sequence (DNA): TGTGCCAGCAGCTTACTGGGAGGGAACTCTGGAAACACCATATATTTT. Protein: CASSLLGGNSGNTIYF. The V call is TRBV7-2, the J call TRBJ1-3; unclear D gene. CDR1 is SGHTA and CDR2 is FQGNSA in the germline V gene. V was pared by 2 bases and J by 0 bases, with 11 bases between. CDR3 length: 16 amino acids.

The V call is TRBV29-1, the J call TRBJ2-1; TRBD2 matches 9 bases. The germline gives CDR1 SQVTM, CDR2 ANQGSEA. CDR3 length: 14 amino acids. Trimming at V came to 0 bases and at J to 6 bases, leaving 3 bases not matched to a gene. CDR3 protein: CSVEELAGSNEQFF. In DNA form, the CDR3 reads TGCAGCGTTGAAGAACTAGCGGGTAGCAATGAGCAGTTCTTC.

This clone was found once. The CDR3 DNA follows: TGTGCCAGCAGCTTGGGGGACTTTAATGAGCAGTTCTTC. Protein sequence: CASSLGDFNEQFF. This chain joins TRBV5-4 and TRBJ2-1; TRBD2 might be the D (6 bases). V lost 0 bases and J lost 7, with 8 bases in between. There are 13 residues in the CDR3. Germline CDR1 and CDR2: SGHNT and YYREEE (reference sequence).

The chain combines TRBV6-2 or TRBV6-3 with TRBJ1-5; 9 bases agree with TRBD1. V trimming: 0 bases; J trimming: 1 base; junction bases outside the gene matches: 13. CDR1 MNHEY and CDR2 SVGEGT come from the germline V gene. The CDR3 sequence is 20 residues long. This CDR3 is CASSYSKAPGQGWSNQPQHF. The CDR3 DNA follows: TGTGCCAGCAGTTACTCGAAGGCCCCGGGACAGGGCTGGAGCAATCAGCCCCAGCATTTT.

The table lists this clone with a few counts. The V call is TRBV7-2, the J call TRBJ1-3; D unclear. Germline V gives CDR1 SGHTA, CDR2 FQGNSA. Trimming shortened V by 5 bases and J by 8 bases, and 19 bases separated the two germline ends. The CDR3 is 15 amino acids. This CDR3 reads CASSRRVGPLDTIYF. DNA of the CDR3: TGTGCCAGCAGCCGCCGAGTCGGGCCCCTTGACACCATATATTTT. The variable domain in full, completed from reference TRBV7-2 and TRBJ1-3, reads GAGVSQSPSNKVTEKGKDVELRCDPISGHTALYWYRQSLGQGLEFLIYFQGNSAPDKSGLPSDRFSAERTGGSVSTLTIQRTQQEDSAVYLCASSRRVGPLDTIYFGEGSWLTVV.

V is TRBV5-4 and J is TRBJ2-1, with 12 bases aligning to TRBD1. Germline V gives CDR1 SGHNT, CDR2 YYREEE (reference sequence). This CDR3 spans 14 amino acids. V shed 6 bases, J shed 10 bases, and the junction held 8 bases outside the gene matches. The CDR3 protein is CASIRDRGRREQFF. In DNA form, the CDR3 reads TGTGCCAGCATCCGGGACAGGGGGCGAAGGGAGCAGTTCTTC.

The chain has TRBV4-2 and TRBJ2-5; D unclear. CDR3 length: 13 amino acids. The V end lost 0 bases, the J end lost 5 bases, and 7 bases lay between the germline ends. CDR1 and CDR2 (germline): LGHNA, YNFKEQ. CDR3 in amino acids: CASSQERPETQYF. The CDR3 bases are TGTGCCAGCAGCCAAGAGAGGCCCGAGACCCAGTACTTC.

The chain couples TRBV19 to TRBJ2-2; 14 bases agree with TRBD2. The V and J ends lost 6 bases and 6 bases, in that order; junction bases with no gene match: 0. CDR1 and CDR2 from the germline V gene are LNHDA and SQIVND (reference sequence). This CDR3 spans 14 amino acids. In DNA, the CDR3 is TGTGCCAGTAGGACTAGCGGGAGGGCCGGGGAGCTGTTTTTT. Protein sequence: CASRTSGRAGELFF.

This chain joins TRBV30 and TRBJ2-3; possibly TRBD2 for D (6 bases). Germline loops: CDR1 GTSNPN, CDR2 SVGIG (reference sequence). The CDR3 has 12 residues. V was pared by 1 base and J by 6 bases, with 8 bases between. CDR3 nucleotide sequence: TGTGCCTGGAGTGCCGGGGGTGATACGCAGTATTTT. Protein sequence: CAWSAGGDTQYF.

V gene TRBV4-3 combines with J gene TRBJ2-1; D remains unclear. The CDR3 runs 16 residues. V shed 0 bases and J shed 0 bases, with 9 bases lying between them. Germline assignment: CDR1 LGHNA and CDR2 YSLEER. CDR3 residues: CASSQEPLGSYNEQFF. In nucleotides, the CDR3 is TGCGCCAGCAGCCAAGAACCGCTAGGCTCCTACAATGAGCAGTTCTTC.

As for this clone: The junction departs from germline at one end; a sequencing error may be responsible. The CDR3 loop is CASSESIGNPEAFF. CDR3 nucleotide sequence: TGTGCCAGCAGTGAAAGTATTGGGAACCCTGAAGCTTTCTTT. The chain recombines TRBV2 with TRBJ1-1; D is unclear. CDR3 length: 14 amino acids. Germline V gene lookup returns CDR1 SNHLY and CDR2 FYNNEI.

This chain connects TRBV5-1 to TRBJ2-3, with 8 positions matching TRBD2. The V and J ends lost 0 bases and 6 bases, in that order; junction bases with no gene match: 12. The CDR3 is 17 residues long. Germline V CDR1 and CDR2: SGHRS, YFSETQ. The CDR3 reads CASSLGMLAGPSDTQYF. DNA of the CDR3: TGCGCCAGCAGCTTGGGTATGTTAGCGGGGCCCTCCGATACGCAGTATTTT.

The chain couples TRBV7-3 to TRBJ2-3; possible D gene TRBD1, 5 bases. V lost 6 bases and J 2 bases, leaving 9 bases between the germline ends. Germline-derived CDR1 and CDR2 are SGHTA and FQGTGA. This CDR3 region has 13 residues. CDR3 loop: CASRGLDTDTQYF. DNA for the CDR3: TGTGCCAGCAGGGGGCTAGACACAGATACGCAGTATTTT. The whole variable domain, filled in from reference TRBV7-3 and TRBJ2-3, reads GAGVSQTPSNKVTEKGKYVELRCDPISGHTALYWYRQSLGQGPEFLIYFQGTGAADDSGLPNDRFFAVRPEGSVSTLKIQRTERGDSAVYLCASRGLDTDTQYFGPGTRLTVL.

CDR3: CASSYSLGYGYTF. For the CDR3, the DNA is TGTGCCAGCAGTTACTCGTTGGGATATGGCTACACCTTC. The chain recombines TRBV6-5 with TRBJ1-2; no reliable D call. V lost 0 bases to trimming and J lost 5 bases, with 7 bases between them. The germline V gene encodes CDR1 MNHEY and CDR2 SVGAGI. The length of the CDR3 is 13 residues.

This chain joins TRBV24-1 and TRBJ1-1, with D tentatively TRBD1 (5 bases). Germline CDR1 reads KGHDR; CDR2 reads SFDVKD. V lost 6 bases, J lost 0 bases, and 10 bases lay in between. The CDR3 sequence is 14 residues long. The CDR3 sequence: CATSTGRLNTEAFF. The CDR3 region has the DNA TGTGCCACCAGTACGGGACGGTTGAACACTGAAGCTTTCTTT.

CDR3: CASSPKDNNQPQHF. CDR3 sequence (DNA): TGTGCCAGCAGTCCCAAGGACAACAATCAGCCCCAGCATTTT. The V and J genes are TRBV3-1 (or the pseudogene TRBV3-2) and TRBJ1-5; maybe TRBD1 (5 bases). Germline V gene data show CDR1 as LGHDT and CDR2 as YNNKEL (reference sequence). V was clipped by 6 bases and J by 3 bases, with 12 bases between them. CDR3 length: 14 amino acids.

The chain joins TRBV7-9 to TRBJ1-3, with D perhaps TRBD1 (5 bases). The CDR3 contains 12 residues. Trimming left V 5 bases short and J 12 bases short, with 14 bases between. Germline V gene sequence: CDR1 SEHNR, CDR2 FQNEAQ (reference sequence). The CDR3 sequence: CASSARQLRIYF. For the CDR3, the DNA is TGTGCCAGCAGCGCCCGACAGCTCCGCATATATTTT.

The chain recombines TRBV5-1 with TRBJ1-1; 9 positions agree with TRBD1. CDR3 length: 17 amino acids. CDR1 is SGHRS, CDR2 YFSETQ, per germline. Losses at the gene ends were 1 base for V and 5 bases for J; bases not matched to a gene: 12. As DNA, the CDR3 is TGCGCCAGCAGCTTGCAGGGACAGGGTACTTATCGAACTGAAGCTTTCTTT. This codes for CASSLQGQGTYRTEAFF.

This chain uses TRBV20-1 with TRBJ1-6, with D perhaps TRBD1 (6 bases). Germline-derived CDR1 and CDR2 are DFQATT and SNEGSKA (reference sequence). CDR3 size: 13 residues. Trimming left V 5 bases short and J 10 bases short, with 15 bases between. DNA for the CDR3: TGCAGTGCTGGTGGGGGCGCGGGCTCACCCCTCCACTTT. Its protein product is CSAGGGAGSPLHF.